The rows below give T cell receptor beta chains drawn from one sample of a study of graft-versus-host responses after intestinal transplantation. Clones were read by immunoSEQ multiplex PCR, and TCRdb kept only the in-frame ones, dropping some. The data show around 30,000 clones, 85% to 95% seen once. The specimen was PBMCs, collected about 65 days after intestinal transplant. The receptors stem from a human patient who received an intestinal transplant, so some T cells may come from the graft donor. Each CDR3 is given without its conserved first and last residue.

V gene	J gene	CDR3 protein
TRBV28	TRBJ2-3	ASSSFRLDSTDTQY
TRBV6-1	TRBJ2-3	ASSELAGGQDTQY
TRBV2	TRBJ2-7	ASIREMEQY
TRBV4-3	TRBJ2-1	ASSQAVGVGGVKDNEQF
TRBV2	TRBJ2-1	ASSDRRRLYNEQF
TRBV7-6	TRBJ2-5	ASSLAFGETQY
TRBV27	-	ASTPRGAGVYYEQY
TRBV9	TRBJ2-1	ASSVGGNPLNEQF
TRBV12-5	TRBJ2-2	ASGLGPPWTATTGELF
TRBV5-1	TRBJ2-2	ASSPRITGELF
TRBV27	TRBJ2-7	ASQNPGVSYEQY
TRBV4-1	TRBJ2-7	ASSQVGPGQSYEQY
TRBV6-5	TRBJ2-3	ASSLTTGFTDTQY
TRBV12-2	TRBJ1-1	ASRTREAF
TRBV4-1	TRBJ1-5	ASSPYPGQGNQPQH
TRBV2	TRBJ2-3	ASSPPGLRTDTQY
TRBV4-1	TRBJ2-5	ASSQVWGRREETQY
TRBV21-1	TRBJ1-2	ASSRRGTGLANYGYT
TRBV5-1	TRBJ2-7	ASSLEGRVAYEQY
TRBV19	TRBJ1-1	ASSGGGVAEAF
TRBV5-1	TRBJ2-7	ASRDPGQGTHEQY
TRBV6-1	TRBJ2-1	ASSEVGANEQF
TRBV5-6	TRBJ2-1	ASSLGGPGLGSHEQF
TRBV14	TRBJ2-7	ASSQGDIFPYEQY
TRBV30	TRBJ2-4	AWSDGRDRANIQY
TRBV5-4	TRBJ2-2	ASSLPPSGELF
TRBV11-3	TRBJ2-1	ASSLRQGFNEQF